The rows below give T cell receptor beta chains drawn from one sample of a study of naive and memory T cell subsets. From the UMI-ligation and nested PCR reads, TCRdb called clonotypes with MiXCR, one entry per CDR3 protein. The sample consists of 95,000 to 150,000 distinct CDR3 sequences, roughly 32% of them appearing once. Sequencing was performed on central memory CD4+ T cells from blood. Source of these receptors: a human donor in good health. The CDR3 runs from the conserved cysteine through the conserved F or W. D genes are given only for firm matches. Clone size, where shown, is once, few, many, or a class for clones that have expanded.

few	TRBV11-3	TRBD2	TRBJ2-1	CASSPSVGGSSNEQFF	TGTGCCAGCAGCCCGTCGGTGGGCGGGAGTAGCAATGAGCAGTTCTTC
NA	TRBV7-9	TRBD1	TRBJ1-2	CASSLDPGQGLDGYTF	TGTGCCAGCAGCTTAGACCCGGGACAGGGGTTGGATGGCTACACCTTC
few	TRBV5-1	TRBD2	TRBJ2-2	CASTSRELAANTGELFF	TGCGCCAGCACCTCTCGGGAACTAGCGGCTAACACCGGGGAGCTGTTTTTT
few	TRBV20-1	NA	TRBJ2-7	CSARGYSNRADEQYF	TGCAGTGCTAGAGGTTACTCTAACAGGGCAGACGAGCAGTACTTC
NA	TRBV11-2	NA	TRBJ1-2	CASSLTYGYTF	TGTGCCAGCAGCTTAACCTATGGCTACACCTTC
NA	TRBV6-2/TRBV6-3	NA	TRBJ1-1	CASSPLGFENTEAFF	TGTGCCAGCAGTCCACTGGGGTTTGAGAACACTGAAGCTTTCTTT
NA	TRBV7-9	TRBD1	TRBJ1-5	CASSLDRDRPQHF	TGTGCCAGCAGCCTGGACAGGGACCGGCCCCAGCATTTT
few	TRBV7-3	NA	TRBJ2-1	CASSLSGYNEQFF	TGTGCCAGCAGCTTAAGCGGATACAATGAGCAGTTCTTC
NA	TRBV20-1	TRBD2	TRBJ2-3	CSAPGAGADTQYF	TGCAGTGCCCCGGGCGCGGGGGCAGATACGCAGTATTTT
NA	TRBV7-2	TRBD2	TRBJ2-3	CASSLSGLAGADTQYF	TGTGCCAGCAGCTTAAGCGGACTAGCGGGAGCCGATACGCAGTATTTT
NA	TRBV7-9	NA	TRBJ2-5	CASSLSGAQETQYF	TGTGCCAGCAGCTTGTCCGGGGCCCAAGAGACCCAGTACTTC
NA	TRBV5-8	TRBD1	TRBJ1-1	CASSRYRQGWVTEAFF	TGTGCCAGCAGCCGCTATAGACAGGGATGGGTCACTGAAGCTTTCTTT
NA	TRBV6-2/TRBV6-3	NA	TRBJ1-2	CASSYRDHYGYTF	TGTGCCAGCAGTTACAGGGACCACTATGGCTACACCTTC
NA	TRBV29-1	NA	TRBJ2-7	CSVEGVRGHEQYF	TGCAGCGTTGAGGGGGTCAGGGGCCACGAGCAGTACTTC
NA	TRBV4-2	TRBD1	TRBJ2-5	CASSLTTGSQETQYF	TGTGCCAGCAGCCTCACGACAGGGAGCCAAGAGACCCAGTACTTC
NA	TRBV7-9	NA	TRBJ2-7	CASSFGSSYEQYF	TGTGCCAGCAGCTTCGGGAGCTCCTACGAGCAGTACTTC
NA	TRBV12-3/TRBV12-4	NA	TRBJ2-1	CASSSQLVFYNEQFF	TGTGCCAGCAGTTCTCAACTAGTTTTCTACAATGAGCAGTTCTTC